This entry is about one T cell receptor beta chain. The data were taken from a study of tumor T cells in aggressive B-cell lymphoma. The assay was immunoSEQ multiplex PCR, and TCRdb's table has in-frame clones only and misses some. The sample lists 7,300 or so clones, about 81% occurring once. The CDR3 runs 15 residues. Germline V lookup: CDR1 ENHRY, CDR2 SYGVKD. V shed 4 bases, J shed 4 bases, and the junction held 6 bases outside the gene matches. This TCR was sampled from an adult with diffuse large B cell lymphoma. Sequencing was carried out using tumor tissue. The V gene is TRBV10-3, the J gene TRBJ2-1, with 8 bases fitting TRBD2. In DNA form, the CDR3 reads TGTGCCATCAGTGCTACTAGCGGAGCATACAATGAGCAGTTCTTC. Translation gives CAISATSGAYNEQFF.